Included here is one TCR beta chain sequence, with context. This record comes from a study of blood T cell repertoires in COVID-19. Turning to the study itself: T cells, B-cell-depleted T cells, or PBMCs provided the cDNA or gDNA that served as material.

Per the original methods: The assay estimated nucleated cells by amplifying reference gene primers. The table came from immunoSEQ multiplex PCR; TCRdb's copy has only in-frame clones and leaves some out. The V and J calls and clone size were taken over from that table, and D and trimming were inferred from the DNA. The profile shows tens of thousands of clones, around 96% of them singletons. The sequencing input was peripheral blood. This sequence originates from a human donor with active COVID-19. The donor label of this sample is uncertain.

CDR3 amino acids: CASSQAFFSSYEQYF. Written as DNA, the CDR3 is TGCGCCAGCAGCCAAGCTTTCTTCAGCTCCTACGAGCAGTACTTC. V gene TRBV4-1 combines with J gene TRBJ2-7, with unresolved D. Trimming left V 1 base short and J 0 bases short, with 10 bases between. Germline V lookup: CDR1 MGHRA, CDR2 YSYEKL. This CDR3 is built from 15 residues.